A single sample is the source of the 14 T cell receptor beta chains below, sequenced in a study of blood T cell repertoires in COVID-19. The table came from immunoSEQ multiplex PCR; TCRdb's copy has only in-frame clones and leaves some out. The table lists fewer than 300,000 clones, around 85% of them singletons. The sequencing input was peripheral blood. The receptors were sampled from a human donor with COVID-19, enrolled during active disease. The donor label of this sample is uncertain.

This clone was seen a single time. The rearrangement uses TRBV19 and TRBJ2-7, with TRBD1 matching 9 bases. The trim removed 3 bases at V and 7 bases at J, leaving 10 bases unmatched. The CDR3 totals 15 residues. CDR1 is LNHDA and CDR2 is SQIVND in the germline V gene (reference sequence). This CDR3 is CASSISRDRVKEQYF. CDR3 DNA sequence: TGTGCCAGTAGTATTAGTCGGGACAGGGTGAAAGAGCAGTACTTC.

This chain joins TRBV19 and TRBJ1-3; tentative D call: TRBD1 (5 bases). The CDR3 totals 16 residues. Trimming cost V 5 bases and J 0 bases, with 14 bases left between them. From germline, CDR1 is LNHDA and CDR2 SQIVND (reference sequence). In DNA, the CDR3 is TGTGCCAGTAGTGTGGGACGGGGGACCTCTGGAAACACCATATATTTT. Translation: CASSVGRGTSGNTIYF.

This chain connects TRBV28 to TRBJ1-6; D possibly corresponds to TRBD1 (6 bases). The V gene's germline CDR1 is MDHEN and CDR2 SYDVKM. The CDR3 totals 16 residues. V gave up 6 bases and J gave up 10 bases, with 22 bases separating them. The CDR3 loop reads CASRRGGGQSRSPLHF. The CDR3 nucleotides are TGTGCCAGCAGACGGGGGGGCGGACAGTCGAGGTCACCCCTCCACTTT.

This chain uses TRBV10-2 with TRBJ2-1; TRBD2 aligns across 12 bases. The CDR3 spans 14 residues. CDR1 is WSHSY and CDR2 is SAAADI in the germline V gene. V gave up 4 bases and J gave up 9 bases; unmatched junction bases: 4. The CDR3 nucleotides read TGCGCCAGCAGTGGACTAGCGGGAGCTAGTGAGCAGTTCTTC. Amino acid sequence: CASSGLAGASEQFF.

The chain has TRBV29-1 and TRBJ2-5; TRBD2 matches at 7 bases. J was trimmed by 2 bases and V by 7 bases; bases with no gene match: 13. The CDR3 consists of 15 residues. Germline loops: CDR1 SQVTM, CDR2 ANQGSEA. CDR3 sequence (DNA): TGCAGCGCCAACCCCACCCCCGGGGGGCAAGAGACCCAGTACTTC. Amino acids: CSANPTPGGQETQYF.

The chain recombines TRBV7-6 with TRBJ1-4, with TRBD1 as a possible D gene (5 bases). This CDR3 spans 18 amino acids. Trimming cost V 3 bases and J 2 bases, with 19 bases left between them. CDR1 and CDR2 from the germline V gene are SGHVS and FNYEAQ. CDR3 coding DNA: TGTGCCAGCAGCTTCTCCGCGACAGCCCTTGGGACTAATGAAAAACTGTTTTTT. This gives the protein CASSFSATALGTNEKLFF. Based on the CDR3 plus reference TRBV7-6 and TRBJ1-4, the full variable domain is GAGVSQSPRYKVTKRGQDVALRCDPISGHVSLYWYRQALGQGPEFLTYFNYEAQQDKSGLPNDRFSAERPEGSISTLTIQRTEQRDSAMYRCASSFSATALGTNEKLFFGSGTQLSVL.

About this clone: Within the sample, other DNA sequences also encode this same CDR3. The chain employs TRBV5-4 and TRBJ2-7; TRBD2 aligns across 11 bases. The ends lost 2 bases at V and 3 bases at J; junction bases unmatched: 4. Germline values: CDR1 SGHNT, CDR2 YYREEE (reference sequence). This CDR3 comprises 15 residues. The CDR3 spells CASSLGLAGSYEQYF. DNA of the CDR3: TGTGCCAGCAGCTTAGGACTAGCGGGCAGCTACGAGCAGTACTTC.

This clone was counted between two and nine times. The rearrangement joins TRBV2 to TRBJ1-4, with 8 bases matching TRBD1. Germline V gene sequence: CDR1 SNHLY, CDR2 FYNNEI. This CDR3 spans 14 amino acids. V trimming: 6 bases; J trimming: 3 bases; junction bases outside the gene matches: 3. The CDR3: CASSRDRPNEKLFF. The CDR3 coding sequence is TGTGCCAGCAGCCGGGACAGGCCTAATGAAAAACTGTTTTTT.

This chain links TRBV11-1 with TRBJ2-3; TRBD2 is a possible D gene (5 bases). The V end lost 0 bases, the J end lost 3 bases, and 7 bases lay between the germline ends. Germline-derived CDR1 and CDR2 are SGHAT and FQDESV (reference sequence). The CDR3 has 14 residues. CDR3 DNA: TGTGCCAGCAGCTTAGCGTGGAGGACAGATACGCAGTATTTT. As protein: CASSLAWRTDTQYF. Filled out from reference TRBV11-1 and TRBJ2-3, the complete variable domain reads EAEVAQSPRYKITEKSQAVAFWCDPISGHATLYWYRQILGQGPELLVQFQDESVVDDSQLPKDRFSAERLKGVDSTLKIQPAELGDSAMYLCASSLAWRTDTQYFGPGTRLTVL.

The genes are TRBV4-3 and TRBJ2-7, with TRBD2 identical over 7 bases. CDR1 is LGHNA, CDR2 YSLEER, per germline. The CDR3 is made up of 17 amino acids. The V segment lost 0 bases and the J segment 9 bases; nucleotides outside the gene matches: 17. CDR3 sequence (DNA): TGCGCCAGCAGCCAAGATCGGGGAACGGGAGGAGGCTTCGCGCAGTACTTC. It specifies CASSQDRGTGGGFAQYF.

The chain has TRBV4-2 and TRBJ1-4; a possible D gene is TRBD1 (6 bases). Germline assignment: CDR1 LGHNA and CDR2 YNFKEQ. The CDR3 runs to 19 residues. With 4 bases removed from V and 0 bases from J, the gap between germline ends came to 21 bases. The CDR3 loop reads CASSPKMGAGITTNEKLFF. For the CDR3, the DNA is TGTGCCAGCAGCCCCAAGATGGGGGCAGGGATAACAACTAATGAAAAACTGTTTTTT.

V gene TRBV28 combines with J gene TRBJ2-3; TRBD2 aligns across 11 bases. V lost 6 bases, J lost 0 bases, and 8 bases stayed unmatched. The germline V gene encodes CDR1 MDHEN and CDR2 SYDVKM. The CDR3 is made up of 17 amino acids. CDR3 loop: CASSYMGLAASTDTQYF. The CDR3 nucleotides are TGTGCCAGCAGCTATATGGGACTAGCGGCAAGCACAGATACGCAGTATTTT.

The chain has TRBV11-2 and TRBJ1-2; possibly TRBD1 for D (6 bases). The CDR3 has 17 amino acids. Germline V gives CDR1 SGHAT, CDR2 FQNNGV. The germline V and J ends were trimmed by 2 bases and 2 bases, with 18 bases remaining between them. The CDR3 DNA follows: TGTGCCAGCAGCTTAAGGTCAAGGGGACAAACAAACTATGGCTACACCTTC. This translates into CASSLRSRGQTNYGYTF.

The V call is TRBV28, the J call TRBJ2-7; 7 bases fit TRBD1. The CDR3 sequence is 14 residues long. Germline CDR1 and CDR2: MDHEN and SYDVKM. The V segment lost 6 bases and the J segment 5 bases; nucleotides outside the gene matches: 10. CDR3 nucleotides: TGTGCCAGCAGGCCGGGACAGAACTACCACGAGCAGTACTTC. Translated, it gives CASRPGQNYHEQYF. The variable domain in full, completed from reference TRBV28 and TRBJ2-7, reads DVKVTQSSRYLVKRTGEKVFLECVQDMDHENMFWYRQDPGLGLRLIYFSYDVKMKEKGDIPEGYSVSREKKERFSLILESASTNQTSMYLCASRPGQNYHEQYFGPGTRLTVT.